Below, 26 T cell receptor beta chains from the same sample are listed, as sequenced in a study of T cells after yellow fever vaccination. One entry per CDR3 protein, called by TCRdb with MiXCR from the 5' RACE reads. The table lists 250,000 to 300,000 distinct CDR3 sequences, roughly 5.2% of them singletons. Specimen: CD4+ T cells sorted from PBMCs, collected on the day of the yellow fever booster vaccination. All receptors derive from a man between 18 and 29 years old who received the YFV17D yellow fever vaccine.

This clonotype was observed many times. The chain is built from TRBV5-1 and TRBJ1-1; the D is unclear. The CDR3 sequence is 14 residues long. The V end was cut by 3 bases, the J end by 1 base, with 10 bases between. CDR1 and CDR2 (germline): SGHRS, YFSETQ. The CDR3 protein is CASSSAASNTEAFF. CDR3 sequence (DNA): TGCGCCAGCAGCTCGGCGGCATCGAACACTGAAGCTTTCTTT.

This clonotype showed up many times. The CDR3 DNA reads TGTGCCAGCAGCTTAAGTCCGACAGAGACTGAAGCTTTCTTT. Residues: CASSLSPTETEAFF. This chain links TRBV7-9 with TRBJ1-1; D may be TRBD1 (5 bases). The germline gives CDR1 SEHNR, CDR2 FQNEAQ (reference sequence). The CDR3 sequence is 14 residues long. V lost 2 bases to trimming and J lost 5 bases, with 12 bases between them.

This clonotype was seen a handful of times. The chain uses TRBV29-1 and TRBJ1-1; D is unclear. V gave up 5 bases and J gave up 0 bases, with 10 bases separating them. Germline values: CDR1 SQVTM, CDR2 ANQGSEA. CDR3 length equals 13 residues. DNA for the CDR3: TGCAGCGTTTGTGAGTTCATGAACACTGAAGCTTTCTTT. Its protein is CSVCEFMNTEAFF.

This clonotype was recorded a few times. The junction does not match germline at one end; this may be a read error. CDR3 sequence: CASSPTTGGQETQYF. The CDR3 DNA reads TGTGCTAGCAGCCCGACGACAGGGGGCCAAGAGACCCAGTACTTC. The chain joins TRBV7-7 to TRBJ2-5, with 9 bases identical to TRBD1. The CDR3 is 15 amino acids. CDR1 and CDR2 (germline): SSHAT, FNYEAQ (reference sequence).

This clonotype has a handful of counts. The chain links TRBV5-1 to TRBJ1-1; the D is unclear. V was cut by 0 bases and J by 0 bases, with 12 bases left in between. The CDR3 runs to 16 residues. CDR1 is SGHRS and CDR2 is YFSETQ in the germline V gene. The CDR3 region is CASSLAPKSVNTEAFF. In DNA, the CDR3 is TGCGCCAGCAGCTTGGCTCCGAAGTCGGTGAACACTGAAGCTTTCTTT.

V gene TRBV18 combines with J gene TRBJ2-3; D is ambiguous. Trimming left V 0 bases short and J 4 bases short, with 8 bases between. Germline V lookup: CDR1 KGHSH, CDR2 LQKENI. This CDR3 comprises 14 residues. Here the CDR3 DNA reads TGTGCCAGCTCACCACCGGCGGTGGCAGATACGCAGTATTTT. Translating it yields CASSPPAVADTQYF.

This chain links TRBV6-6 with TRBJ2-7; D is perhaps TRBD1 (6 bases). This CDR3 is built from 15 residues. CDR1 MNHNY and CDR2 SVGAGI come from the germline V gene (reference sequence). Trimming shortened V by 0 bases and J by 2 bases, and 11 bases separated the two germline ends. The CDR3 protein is CASSYSLGAAYEQYF. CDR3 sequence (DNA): TGTGCCAGCAGTTACTCTCTGGGGGCAGCCTACGAGCAGTACTTC.

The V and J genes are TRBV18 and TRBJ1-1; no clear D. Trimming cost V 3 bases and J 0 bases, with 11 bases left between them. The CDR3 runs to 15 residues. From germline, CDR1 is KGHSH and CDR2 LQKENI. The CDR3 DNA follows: TGTGCCAGCTCACCTTCCGAAGCCATGAACACTGAAGCTTTCTTT. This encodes CASSPSEAMNTEAFF. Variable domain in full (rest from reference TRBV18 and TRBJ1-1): NAGVMQNPRHLVRRRGQEARLRCSPMKGHSHVYWYRQLPEEGLKFMVYLQKENIIDESGMPKERFSAEFPKEGPSILRIQQVVRGDSAAYFCASSPSEAMNTEAFFGQGTRLTVV.

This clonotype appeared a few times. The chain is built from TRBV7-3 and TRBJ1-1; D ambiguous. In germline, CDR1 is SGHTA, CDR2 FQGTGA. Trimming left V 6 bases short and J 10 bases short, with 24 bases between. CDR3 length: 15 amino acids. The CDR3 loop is CASSLNPTLHSAAFF. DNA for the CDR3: TGTGCCAGCAGTCTTAACCCGACCCTTCATTCCGCAGCTTTCTTT.

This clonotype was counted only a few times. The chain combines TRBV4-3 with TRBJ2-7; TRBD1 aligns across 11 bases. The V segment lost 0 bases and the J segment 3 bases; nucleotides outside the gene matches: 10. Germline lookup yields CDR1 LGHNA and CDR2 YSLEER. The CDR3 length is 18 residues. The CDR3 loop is CASSQDREGTGGNYEQYF. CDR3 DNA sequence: TGCGCCAGCAGCCAAGATAGAGAGGGGACAGGGGGGAACTACGAGCAGTACTTC.

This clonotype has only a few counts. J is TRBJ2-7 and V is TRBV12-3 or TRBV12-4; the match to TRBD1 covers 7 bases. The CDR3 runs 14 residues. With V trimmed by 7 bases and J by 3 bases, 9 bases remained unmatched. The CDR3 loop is CASNGGDSYYEQYF. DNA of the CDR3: TGTGCCAGCAATGGTGGGGACAGTTACTACGAGCAGTACTTC.

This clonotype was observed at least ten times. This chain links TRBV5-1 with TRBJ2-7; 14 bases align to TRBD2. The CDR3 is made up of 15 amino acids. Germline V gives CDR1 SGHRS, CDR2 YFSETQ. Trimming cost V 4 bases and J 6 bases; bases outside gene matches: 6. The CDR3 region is CASSSGLAGGGEQYV. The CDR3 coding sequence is TGCGCCAGCAGCAGCGGACTAGCGGGGGGTGGCGAGCAGTACGTC.

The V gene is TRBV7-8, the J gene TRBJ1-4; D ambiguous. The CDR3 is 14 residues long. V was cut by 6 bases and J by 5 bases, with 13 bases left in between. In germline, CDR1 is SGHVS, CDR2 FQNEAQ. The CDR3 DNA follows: TGTGCCAGCAGATTGACACCTTCCAATGAAAAACTGTTTTTT. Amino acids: CASRLTPSNEKLFF. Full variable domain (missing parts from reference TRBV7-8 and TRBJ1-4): GAGVSQSPRYKVAKRGQDVALRCDPISGHVSLFWYQQALGQGPEFLTYFQNEAQLDKSGLPSDRFFAERPEGSVSTLKIQRTQQEDSAVYLCASRLTPSNEKLFFGSGTQLSVL.

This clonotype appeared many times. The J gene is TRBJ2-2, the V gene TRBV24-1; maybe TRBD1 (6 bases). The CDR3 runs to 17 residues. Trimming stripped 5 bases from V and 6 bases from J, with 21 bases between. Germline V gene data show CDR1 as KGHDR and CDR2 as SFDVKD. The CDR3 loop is CATSASKDSARSGELFF. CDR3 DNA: TGTGCCACCAGTGCCTCTAAGGACAGTGCGAGGTCCGGGGAGCTGTTTTTT.

The CDR3 reads CSARPSADTQYF. CDR3 DNA sequence: TGCAGTGCTAGACCCTCCGCAGATACGCAGTATTTT. The chain combines TRBV20-1 with TRBJ2-3; D is ambiguous. Germline V lookup: CDR1 DFQATT, CDR2 SNEGSKA (reference sequence). With 2 bases removed from V and 4 bases from J, the gap between germline ends came to 7 bases. The CDR3 spans 12 residues.

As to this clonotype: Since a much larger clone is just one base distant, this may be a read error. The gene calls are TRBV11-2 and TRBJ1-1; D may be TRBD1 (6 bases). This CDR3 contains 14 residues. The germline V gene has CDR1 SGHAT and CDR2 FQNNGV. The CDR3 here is CGSSLEGGTPHAFF. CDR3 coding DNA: TGTGGCAGCAGCTTAGAAGGGGGTACGCCCCACGCTTTCTTT.

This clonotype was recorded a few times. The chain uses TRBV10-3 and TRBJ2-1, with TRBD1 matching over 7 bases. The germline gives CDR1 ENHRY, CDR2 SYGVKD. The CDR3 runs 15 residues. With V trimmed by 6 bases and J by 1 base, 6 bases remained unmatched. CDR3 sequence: CAISGTVESYNEQFF. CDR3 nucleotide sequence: TGTGCCATCAGCGGGACAGTCGAATCCTACAATGAGCAGTTCTTC.

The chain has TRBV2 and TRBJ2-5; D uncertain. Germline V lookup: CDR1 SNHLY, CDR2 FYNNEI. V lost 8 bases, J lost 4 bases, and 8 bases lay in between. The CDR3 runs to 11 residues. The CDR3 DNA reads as TGTGCCAGCCCCATGGTAGAGACCCAGTACTTC. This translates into CASPMVETQYF.

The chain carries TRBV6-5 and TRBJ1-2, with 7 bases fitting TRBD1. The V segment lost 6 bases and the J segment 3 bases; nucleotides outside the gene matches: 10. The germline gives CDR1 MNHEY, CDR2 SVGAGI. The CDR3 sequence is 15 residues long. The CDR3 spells CASSDDPGQHYGYTF. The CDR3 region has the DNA TGTGCCAGCAGCGACGACCCGGGACAGCACTATGGCTACACCTTC.

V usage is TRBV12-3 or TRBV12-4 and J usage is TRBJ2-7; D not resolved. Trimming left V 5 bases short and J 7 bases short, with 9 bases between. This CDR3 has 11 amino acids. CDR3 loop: CASSPTIEQYV. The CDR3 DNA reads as TGTGCCAGCAGTCCGACAATTGAGCAGTACGTC.

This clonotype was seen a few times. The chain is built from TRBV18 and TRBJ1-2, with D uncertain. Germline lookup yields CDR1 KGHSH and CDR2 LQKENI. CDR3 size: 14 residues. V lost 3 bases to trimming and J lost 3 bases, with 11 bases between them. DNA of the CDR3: TGTGCCAGCTCACCCCAAGACGGAGACTATGGCTACACCTTC. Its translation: CASSPQDGDYGYTF.

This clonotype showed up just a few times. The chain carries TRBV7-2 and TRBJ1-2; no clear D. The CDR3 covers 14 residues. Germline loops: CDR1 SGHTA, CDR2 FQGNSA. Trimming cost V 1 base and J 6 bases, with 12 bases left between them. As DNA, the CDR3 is TGTGCCAGCAGCTTAGGGCCCGAATTGGATGGCTACACCTTC. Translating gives CASSLGPELDGYTF.

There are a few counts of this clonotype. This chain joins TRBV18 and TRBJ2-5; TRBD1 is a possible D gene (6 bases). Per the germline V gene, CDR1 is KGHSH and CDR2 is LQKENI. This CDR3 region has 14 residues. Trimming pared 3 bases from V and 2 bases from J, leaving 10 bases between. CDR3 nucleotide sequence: TGTGCCAGCTCACCCTCCGGGACACAAGAGACCCAGTACTTC. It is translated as CASSPSGTQETQYF.

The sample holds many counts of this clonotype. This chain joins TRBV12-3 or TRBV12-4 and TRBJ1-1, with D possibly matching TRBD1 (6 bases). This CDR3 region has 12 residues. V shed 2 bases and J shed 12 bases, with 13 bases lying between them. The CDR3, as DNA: TGTGCCAGCAGTTTACTGTCCAGGGACACTTTCTTT. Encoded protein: CASSLLSRDTFF.

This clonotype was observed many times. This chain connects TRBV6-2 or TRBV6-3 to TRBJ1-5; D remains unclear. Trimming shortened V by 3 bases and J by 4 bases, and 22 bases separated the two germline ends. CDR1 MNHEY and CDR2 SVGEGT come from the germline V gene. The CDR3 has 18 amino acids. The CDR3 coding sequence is TGTGCCAGCAGTTATTTACGGAAGATTCAGGTTTTTAATCAGCCCCAGCATTTT. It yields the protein CASSYLRKIQVFNQPQHF.

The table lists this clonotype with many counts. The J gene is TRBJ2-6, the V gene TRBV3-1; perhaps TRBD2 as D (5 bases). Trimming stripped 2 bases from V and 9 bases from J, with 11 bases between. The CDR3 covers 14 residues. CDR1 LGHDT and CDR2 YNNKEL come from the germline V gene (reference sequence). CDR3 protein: CASSQIGKINVLTF. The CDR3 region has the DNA TGTGCCAGCAGCCAAATCGGGAAGATCAACGTCCTGACTTTC.